Following are 25 T cell receptor beta chains from one sample sequenced in a study of OX40 agonist ivuxolimab in advanced cancers. Sequencing used immunoSEQ multiplex PCR; TCRdb keeps in-frame clones, though not all of them. The sample holds some 33,000 clones; about 86% are singletons and the top ten take approximately 31%. Sequencing used CD4+ or CD8+ T cells sorted from blood, obtained in a trial of the OX40 agonist ivuxolimab. These receptors were collected from an adult with an advanced solid tumor such as melanoma, head and neck, liver or kidney cancer.

This chain connects TRBV14 to TRBJ1-1, with TRBD1 identical over 9 bases. The CDR3 has 17 amino acids. Germline lookup yields CDR1 SGHDN and CDR2 FVKESK. V was clipped by 1 base and J by 2 bases; unmatched bases: 8. The CDR3 spells CASSQAGTGFRNTEAFF. The CDR3, as DNA: TGTGCCAGCAGCCAAGCCGGGACAGGGTTTAGAAACACTGAAGCTTTCTTT.

The rearrangement links TRBV19 to TRBJ2-1, with unresolved D. This CDR3 spans 15 amino acids. Trimming shortened V by 3 bases and J by 0 bases, and 9 bases separated the two germline ends. CDR1 and CDR2 from the germline V gene are LNHDA and SQIVND (reference sequence). The CDR3 here is CASSISASSYNEQFF. DNA for the CDR3: TGTGCCAGTAGTATTTCTGCGAGCTCCTACAATGAGCAGTTCTTC.

This clone appeared a few times. This chain uses TRBV7-9 with TRBJ2-6; D perhaps matches TRBD1 (5 bases). Germline CDR1 and CDR2: SEHNR and FQNEAQ (reference sequence). The V end lost 4 bases, the J end lost 4 bases, and 17 bases lay between the germline ends. This CDR3 is 17 amino acids long. CDR3: CASSSPDSYKGANVLTF. As DNA, the CDR3 is TGTGCCAGCAGCTCTCCCGACAGCTACAAGGGGGCCAACGTCCTGACTTTC.

This sequence joins TRBV5-4 and TRBJ2-3; 11 bases match TRBD2. The germline CDR1 and CDR2 sequences are SGHNT and YYREEE (reference sequence). This CDR3 is built from 15 residues. J was trimmed by 7 bases and V by 4 bases; bases with no gene match: 8. The CDR3 loop reads CASSELSGGAHTQYF. CDR3 sequence (DNA): TGTGCCAGCAGCGAGCTTAGCGGGGGGGCCCATACGCAGTATTTT.

V gene TRBV27 combines with J gene TRBJ1-1; D is uncertain. V lost 7 bases and J 7 bases, leaving 16 bases between the germline ends. Germline assignment: CDR1 MNHEY and CDR2 SMNVEV (reference sequence). This CDR3 region has 13 residues. Written as DNA, the CDR3 is TGTGCCAGCACAAGTAAAATGGACGGTGAAGCTTTCTTT. This translates into CASTSKMDGEAFF.

The genes are TRBV29-1 and TRBJ2-1, with TRBD2 as a possible D gene (6 bases). CDR1 and CDR2 from the germline V gene are SQVTM and ANQGSEA. The CDR3 contains 14 residues. V lost 4 bases and J 6 bases, leaving 16 bases between the germline ends. The CDR3 loop is CSVGGSGSVNEQFF. DNA of the CDR3: TGCAGCGTTGGCGGTAGCGGTTCCGTCAATGAGCAGTTCTTC.

The genes are TRBV28 and TRBJ2-1; D may match TRBD1 or TRBD2 (5 bases each). The CDR3 sequence is 14 residues long. From germline, CDR1 is MDHEN and CDR2 SYDVKM. The CDR3 reads CASLGELPYNEQFF. The DNA for the CDR3 is TGTGCTTCTTTGGGGGAGTTACCTTACAATGAGCAGTTCTTC.

This rearrangement joins TRBV2 to TRBJ2-2; 10 positions agree with TRBD2. Germline lookup yields CDR1 SNHLY and CDR2 FYNNEI. The CDR3 runs to 16 residues. V lost 2 bases to trimming and J lost 1 base; unmatched junction nucleotides: 1. In DNA, the CDR3 is TGTGCCAGCAGTGAAAGACTAGCGGGGAACACCGGGGAGCTGTTTTTT. It codes for CASSERLAGNTGELFF.

The chain carries TRBV6-5 and TRBJ1-1, with unresolved D. Trimming pared 2 bases from V and 5 bases from J, leaving 6 bases between. The CDR3 contains 12 residues. The V gene's germline CDR1 is MNHEY and CDR2 SVGAGI. The CDR3 loop reads CASSYGETEAFF. CDR3 coding DNA: TGTGCCAGCAGTTACGGGGAGACTGAAGCTTTCTTT.

This sequence joins TRBV28 and TRBJ2-1, with D unresolved. V gave up 7 bases and J gave up 7 bases, with 20 bases separating them. Germline assignment: CDR1 MDHEN and CDR2 SYDVKM. CDR3 length equals 15 residues. The CDR3 nucleotides are TGTGCCAGCAATCAGGCCCCTAATGGGTGGAATGAGCAGTTCTTC. This gives the protein CASNQAPNGWNEQFF.

The V call is TRBV28, the J call TRBJ2-7; TRBD2 is a possible D gene (7 bases). Between the trimmed V and J ends, which lost 7 bases and 6 bases, there was a span of 25 bases. CDR1 is MDHEN, CDR2 SYDVKM, per germline. This CDR3 spans 16 amino acids. CDR3 residues: CASIPRGLQGRGEQYF. The CDR3 bases are TGTGCCAGCATCCCTCGAGGGCTGCAGGGGAGGGGCGAGCAGTACTTC.

This sequence joins TRBV5-5 and TRBJ2-7; D may match TRBD1 or TRBD2 (5 bases each). Trimming stripped 1 base from V and 3 bases from J, with 20 bases between. Germline V CDR1 and CDR2: SGHKS, YYEKEE (reference sequence). The CDR3 covers 17 residues. The CDR3 loop reads CASSLRSARVGDYEQYF. The CDR3 DNA follows: TGTGCCAGCAGCTTGCGGTCAGCCAGGGTGGGGGACTACGAGCAGTACTTC.

The V gene is TRBV27, the J gene TRBJ2-7; D is undetermined. The germline V and J ends were trimmed by 0 bases and 2 bases, with 11 bases remaining between them. This CDR3 comprises 15 residues. Germline V gene sequence: CDR1 MNHEY, CDR2 SMNVEV (reference sequence). The CDR3 loop is CASSLSFRSTYEQYF. Written as DNA, the CDR3 is TGTGCCAGCAGTTTATCGTTCAGGTCAACCTACGAGCAGTACTTC.

The J gene is TRBJ2-3, the V gene TRBV5-5; TRBD1 is a possible D gene (6 bases). The CDR3 length is 16 residues. Germline V gives CDR1 SGHKS, CDR2 YYEKEE (reference sequence). Deletions cut 3 bases from V and 2 bases from J, with 16 bases between. The CDR3 nucleotides are TGTGCCAGCAGCTCCTACGGCAGGGGAACCACAGATACGCAGTATTTT. This codes for CASSSYGRGTTDTQYF. Based on the CDR3 plus reference TRBV5-5 and TRBJ2-3, the full variable domain is DAGVTQSPTHLIKTRGQQVTLRCSPISGHKSVSWYQQVLGQGPQFIFQYYEKEERGRGNFPDRFSARQFPNYSSELNVNALLLGDSALYLCASSSYGRGTTDTQYFGPGTRLTVL.

The chain is built from TRBV6-6 and TRBJ2-5; possibly TRBD2 for D (5 bases). The V end was cut by 10 bases, the J end by 1 base, with 22 bases between. This CDR3 has 16 amino acids. Per the germline V gene, CDR1 is MNHNY and CDR2 is SVGAGI (reference sequence). This chain's CDR3 is CATEYEGGMFQETQYF. The CDR3 nucleotides read TGTGCCACCGAGTATGAGGGTGGGATGTTCCAAGAGACCCAGTACTTC.

The chain couples TRBV29-1 to TRBJ2-3; 9 bases map to TRBD2. CDR3 size: 12 residues. The germline CDR1 and CDR2 sequences are SQVTM and ANQGSEA. CDR3 sequence (DNA): TGCGGTGGGGCGGGAGGGTCAGATACGCAGTATTTT. This sequence encodes CGGAGGSDTQYF.

Only a few counts were recorded for this clone. The chain is built from TRBV7-6 and TRBJ1-1; TRBD1 is a possible D gene (5 bases). Germline CDR1 SGHVS, CDR2 FNYEAQ. This CDR3 has 15 residues. V lost 3 bases and J lost 5, with 16 bases in between. As DNA, the CDR3 is TGTGCCAGCAGCTTGGGGACGGGGATGGGGACTGAAGCTTTCTTT. Residues: CASSLGTGMGTEAFF.

The V call is TRBV19, the J call TRBJ2-3, with D perhaps matching TRBD1 or TRBD2 (5 bases each). The V end lost 5 bases, the J end lost 4 bases, and 10 bases lay between the germline ends. Germline V lookup: CDR1 LNHDA, CDR2 SQIVND (reference sequence). The CDR3 sequence is 13 residues long. CDR3 DNA: TGTGCCAGTAGTGGGATGGGGGCAGATACGCAGTATTTT. Encoded protein: CASSGMGADTQYF.

The rearrangement uses TRBV19 and TRBJ2-7, with 8 bases lining up with TRBD1. The V and J ends lost 4 bases and 3 bases, in that order; junction bases with no gene match: 14. Germline V CDR1 and CDR2: LNHDA, SQIVND (reference sequence). The CDR3 spans 17 residues. CDR3 sequence reads: CASSTWGEGQGIYEQYF. The CDR3 nucleotides are TGTGCCAGTAGTACCTGGGGGGAAGGACAGGGAATCTACGAGCAGTACTTC. Combining the CDR3 with reference TRBV19 and TRBJ2-7 gives the whole variable domain DGGITQSPKYLFRKEGQNVTLSCEQNLNHDAMYWYRQDPGQGLRLIYYSQIVNDFQKGDIAEGYSVSREKKESFPLTVTSAQKNPTAFYLCASSTWGEGQGIYEQYFGPGTRLTVT.

The chain uses TRBV7-9 and TRBJ2-1, with 7 bases aligning to TRBD2. Germline assignment: CDR1 SEHNR and CDR2 FQNEAQ (reference sequence). V dropped 6 bases and J dropped 3; count of bases not matched to a gene: 11. The CDR3 runs to 16 residues. DNA for the CDR3: TGTGCCAGCAGGAAACTAGCGAGCGACTTCTACAATGAGCAGTTCTTC. Residues: CASRKLASDFYNEQFF.

The chain joins TRBV27 to TRBJ2-1; 10 bases agree with TRBD1. The junction had 14 bases not matched to a gene; V was cut back by 6 bases and J by 3 bases. The CDR3 is 18 residues long. Germline loops: CDR1 MNHEY, CDR2 SMNVEV (reference sequence). The CDR3 here is CASSPGTRTGGGYNEQFF. The CDR3 nucleotides are TGTGCCAGCAGCCCAGGAACCAGGACAGGGGGTGGCTACAATGAGCAGTTCTTC.

The chain carries TRBV6-4 and TRBJ1-1, with 8 bases identical to TRBD1. Unmatched junction bases numbered 10, after V lost 7 bases and J lost 3 bases. CDR1 and CDR2 from the germline V gene are MRHNA and SNTAGT. There are 15 residues in the CDR3. CDR3 in amino acids: CASTSRGRRDTEAFF. CDR3 nucleotide sequence: TGTGCCAGCACCAGCAGGGGGCGCAGGGACACTGAAGCTTTCTTT.

This rearrangement joins TRBV10-3 to TRBJ2-7, with TRBD2 identical over 13 bases. V dropped 0 bases and J dropped 2; count of bases not matched to a gene: 7. CDR1 ENHRY and CDR2 SYGVKD come from the germline V gene. This CDR3 has 18 amino acids. CDR3: CAISESGSGTSGTYEQYF. The CDR3 nucleotides are TGTGCCATCAGTGAGTCCGGCTCCGGGACTAGCGGGACCTACGAGCAGTACTTC.

This clone was observed once. This chain connects TRBV7-9 to TRBJ2-2; no definite D call. From germline, CDR1 is SEHNR and CDR2 FQNEAQ (reference sequence). Trimming removed 7 bases from V and 6 bases from J, with 15 bases in between. The CDR3 consists of 14 residues. The CDR3 is CASTGHLNSGELFF. CDR3 nucleotide sequence: TGTGCCAGCACGGGCCACCTCAATTCCGGGGAGCTGTTTTTT.

This chain connects TRBV13 to TRBJ1-2; maybe TRBD1 (5 bases). The length of the CDR3 is 14 residues. Trimming removed 5 bases at V and 6 bases at J, with 16 bases between. Germline lookup yields CDR1 PRHDT and CDR2 FYEKMQ (reference sequence). CDR3 DNA sequence: TGTGCCAGCAGCCGTCTGGGCAGGGAGGATGGCTACACCTTC. It codes for CASSRLGREDGYTF.